The source of this TCR beta chain is a study of lymphopenia after photon versus proton radiotherapy. Regarding the study as a whole: Oligoclonal CD8+ Temra expansion after nadir drove photon patients' diversity drop.

Data came from immunoSEQ multiplex PCR; TCRdb stores just in-frame clones and leaves some out. The sample holds 150,000 or so clones, approximately 90% seen once. Germline CDR1 reads KGHSH; CDR2 reads LQKENI. V lost 2 bases and J lost 2, with 9 bases in between. This CDR3 spans 14 amino acids. Turning to this clone: Its antigen remains unknown.

The chain combines TRBV18 with TRBJ1-1; D not certain. The material sequenced was peripheral blood, taken from a patient treated with photon-based radiotherapy. The clonotype originates from a man aged 50 or older with gastric cancer. In nucleotides, the CDR3 is TGTGCCAGCTCACCATCAGTGGAAAACACTGAAGCTTTCTTT. Translation: CASSPSVENTEAFF.